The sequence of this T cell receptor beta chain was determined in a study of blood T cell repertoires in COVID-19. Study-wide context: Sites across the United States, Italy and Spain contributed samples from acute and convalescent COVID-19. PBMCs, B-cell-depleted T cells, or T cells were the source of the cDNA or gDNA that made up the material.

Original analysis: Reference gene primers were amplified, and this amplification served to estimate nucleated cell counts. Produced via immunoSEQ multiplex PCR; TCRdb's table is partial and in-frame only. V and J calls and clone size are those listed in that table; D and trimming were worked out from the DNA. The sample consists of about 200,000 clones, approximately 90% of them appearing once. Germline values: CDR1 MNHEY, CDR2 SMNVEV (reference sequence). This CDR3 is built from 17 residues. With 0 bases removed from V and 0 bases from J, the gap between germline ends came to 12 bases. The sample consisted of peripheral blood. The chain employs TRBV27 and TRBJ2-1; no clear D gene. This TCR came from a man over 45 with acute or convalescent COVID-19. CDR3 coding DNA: TGTGCCAGCAGTTTATCCTCGGTTCCGAGCTCCTACAATGAGCAGTTCTTC. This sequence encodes CASSLSSVPSSYNEQFF.